Presented here are 25 T cell receptor beta chains from one specimen sequenced in a study of T cell responses to AZD1222 COVID-19 vaccine (dated by TCRdb to about 2021). The library was built by means of the immunoSEQ multiplex PCR assay. In its TCRdb copy, this immuneACCESS table keeps in-frame sequences only and misses some clones. Where compared with another copy, unresolved V genes explain less than half of these, and the others have no known cause. The sample table shows roughly 120,000 clones, and 80% to 85% are seen once. Jointly, the top ten make up about 9.7% of the sample. The time point label, read with the paper, signifies: baseline before first vaccination. Sample: peripheral blood, taken on day 0 of AZD1222 vaccination. The receptors derive from an adult in good health.

V is TRBV25-1 and J is TRBJ2-1, with D possibly being TRBD2 (5 bases). The CDR3 sequence is 15 residues long. Per the germline V gene, CDR1 is MGHDK and CDR2 is SYGVNS. The V end lost 8 bases, the J end lost 9 bases, and 23 bases lay between the germline ends. The CDR3 sequence: CASLPLGTGDTEQFF. DNA of the CDR3: TGTGCCAGCCTACCCCTGGGAACCGGGGATACTGAGCAGTTCTTC.

The gene calls are TRBV6-2 or TRBV6-3 and TRBJ2-1; the match to TRBD1 covers 8 bases. Germline-derived CDR1 and CDR2 are MNHEY and SVGEGT. The CDR3 is 13 amino acids. After removal of 5 bases from V and 9 bases from J, the junction contained 6 bases not matched to a gene. Here the CDR3 DNA reads TGTGCCAGCAGTGGACAGGGATGGACTGAGCAGTTCTTC. Translation gives CASSGQGWTEQFF.

This clone was seen at least ten times. This chain joins TRBV6-1 and TRBJ2-7; D ambiguous. Germline CDR1 reads MNHNS; CDR2 reads SASEGT. V lost 1 base to trimming and J lost 3 bases, with 4 bases between them. The CDR3 is made up of 12 amino acids. The CDR3 nucleotides read TGTGCCAGCAGTGAAGGGAACTACGAGCAGTACTTC. Translating gives CASSEGNYEQYF.

This clone has ten or more counts. The chain is built from TRBV5-5 and TRBJ2-3; 14 positions agree with TRBD2. The CDR3 extends over 16 amino acids. Germline-derived CDR1 and CDR2 are SGHKS and YYEKEE (reference sequence). The ends lost 4 bases at V and 5 bases at J; junction bases unmatched: 6. CDR3 DNA: TGTGCCAGCAGCCGACTAGCGGGAGGGCCCGGAGATACGCAGTATTTT. It specifies CASSRLAGGPGDTQYF.

This chain links TRBV18 with TRBJ1-4; D is undetermined. Germline V gene data show CDR1 as KGHSH and CDR2 as LQKENI. V shed 1 base and J shed 0 bases, with 6 bases lying between them. The CDR3 runs to 15 residues. DNA of the CDR3: TGTGCCAGCTCACCACGGGTTGCAACTAATGAAAAACTGTTTTTT. Translating gives CASSPRVATNEKLFF.

The V and J genes are TRBV28 and TRBJ1-1, with D possibly TRBD1 on 5 matching bases. The germline CDR1 and CDR2 sequences are MDHEN and SYDVKM. Trimming removed 5 bases from V and 8 bases from J, with 21 bases in between. The CDR3 runs to 15 residues. The CDR3 spells CASSGARAAEGEAFF. The CDR3 nucleotides read TGTGCCAGCAGTGGGGCTAGAGCGGCGGAGGGCGAAGCTTTCTTT.

This chain uses TRBV18 with TRBJ1-5, with D possibly being TRBD1 (5 bases). Germline V gives CDR1 KGHSH, CDR2 LQKENI. The CDR3 is made up of 13 amino acids. V was shortened by 2 bases and J by 5 bases, with 7 bases between the two germline ends. The CDR3 DNA sequence: TGTGCCAGCTCACCAGGGACCTATCAGCCCCAGCATTTT. This sequence encodes CASSPGTYQPQHF.

V and J are TRBV28 and TRBJ2-1; weak D call: TRBD1 (5 bases). This CDR3 region has 17 residues. CDR1 and CDR2 (germline): MDHEN, SYDVKM. The V end lost 11 bases, the J end lost 0 bases, and 23 bases lay between the germline ends. The CDR3 bases are TGTGCCTCCTGGGGCCTTCACCCAACGAGCTCCTACAATGAGCAGTTCTTC. The encoded protein is CASWGLHPTSSYNEQFF. Using reference TRBV28 and TRBJ2-1 for the parts outside the CDR3, the full variable domain is DVKVTQSSRYLVKRTGEKVFLECVQDMDHENMFWYRQDPGLGLRLIYFSYDVKMKEKGDIPEGYSVSREKKERFSLILESASTNQTSMYLCASWGLHPTSSYNEQFFGPGTRLTVL.

The chain couples TRBV12-3 or TRBV12-4 to TRBJ2-3; the D is unclear. The V gene lost 5 bases and the J gene lost 2 bases, with 2 bases spanning the gap. This CDR3 has 11 residues. CDR3 sequence: CASSVTDTQYF. The CDR3 DNA reads TGTGCCAGCAGTGTCACAGATACGCAGTATTTT.

The sample holds one count of this clone. The chain combines TRBV2 with TRBJ1-2, with a possible D match to TRBD1 (6 bases). Trimming stripped 6 bases from V and 7 bases from J, with 15 bases between. This CDR3 is built from 13 residues. Germline CDR1 reads SNHLY; CDR2 reads FYNNEI. The CDR3 nucleotides read TGTGCCAGCAGGCCGACAGGTTCGGGTGGCTACACCTTC. Protein product: CASRPTGSGGYTF.

The gene calls are TRBV18 and TRBJ1-2; D is uncertain. The CDR3 loop spans 14 amino acids. Trimming took 0 bases from V and 4 from J, leaving 9 bases between them. Germline CDR1 reads KGHSH; CDR2 reads LQKENI. CDR3 sequence: CASSPPSSTYGYTF. The CDR3 coding sequence is TGTGCCAGCTCACCACCCAGCAGCACCTATGGCTACACCTTC.

This CDR3 reads CASSLASGYGYTF. CDR3 nucleotide sequence: TGCGCCAGCAGCTTGGCCTCGGGCTATGGCTACACCTTC. V usage is TRBV5-1 and J usage is TRBJ1-2, with D uncertain. The CDR3 covers 13 residues. Trimming left V 0 bases short and J 4 bases short, with 7 bases between. CDR1 and CDR2 (germline): SGHRS, YFSETQ.

The CDR3 region is CASSIRGTNQPQHF. The CDR3 DNA is TGTGCCAGCAGCATCCGGGGAACCAATCAGCCCCAGCATTTT. The chain combines TRBV7-2 with TRBJ1-5; D gene unclear. The CDR3 runs to 14 residues. V lost 5 bases and J 3 bases, leaving 11 bases between the germline ends. In germline, CDR1 is SGHTA, CDR2 FQGNSA.

The V and J genes are TRBV29-1 and TRBJ2-1; 13 positions agree with TRBD2. CDR1 is SQVTM, CDR2 ANQGSEA, per germline. Trimming at V came to 7 bases and at J to 5 bases, leaving 8 bases not matched to a gene. CDR3 length equals 15 residues. The CDR3 loop reads CSAAPGLAGNNEQFF. The CDR3 coding sequence is TGCAGCGCCGCCCCGGGACTAGCGGGAAACAATGAGCAGTTCTTC.

V usage is TRBV30 and J usage is TRBJ2-7, with D possibly being TRBD1 (5 bases). The germline V and J ends were trimmed by 1 base and 6 bases, with 10 bases remaining between them. This CDR3 region has 12 residues. Germline V gives CDR1 GTSNPN, CDR2 SVGIG (reference sequence). Here the CDR3 reads CAWSGQWGEQYF. CDR3 sequence (DNA): TGTGCCTGGAGTGGACAGTGGGGCGAGCAGTACTTC.

This chain joins TRBV6-7 and TRBJ1-2, with D possibly TRBD1 on 5 matching bases. TRBV6-7 is an ORF; its function is uncertain. V was cut by 0 bases and J by 6 bases, with 17 bases left in between. The length of the CDR3 is 16 residues. CDR3 residues: CASSYSILWQGDGYTF. The CDR3 DNA follows: TGTGCCAGCAGTTACTCGATTTTATGGCAGGGAGATGGCTACACCTTC.

The chain combines TRBV7-2 with TRBJ1-1; D call uncertain. The CDR3 runs 12 residues. V was pared by 5 bases and J by 4 bases, with 8 bases between. CDR1 and CDR2 from the germline V gene are SGHTA and FQGNSA. In DNA form, the CDR3 reads TGTGCCAGCAGCGCCTACTTCACTGAAGCTTTCTTT. It specifies CASSAYFTEAFF. Looking up the rest from reference TRBV7-2 and TRBJ1-1 gives the full variable domain: GAGVSQSPSNKVTEKGKDVELRCDPISGHTALYWYRQSLGQGLEFLIYFQGNSAPDKSGLPSDRFSAERTGGSVSTLTIQRTQQEDSAVYLCASSAYFTEAFFGQGTRLTVV.

The rearrangement joins TRBV20-1 to TRBJ1-2; D is undetermined. The germline V and J ends were trimmed by 6 bases and 2 bases, with 7 bases remaining between them. CDR1 DFQATT and CDR2 SNEGSKA come from the germline V gene (reference sequence). The CDR3 length is 11 residues. CDR3 coding DNA: TGCAGTGCGAGGAACAACTATGGCTACACCTTC. It is translated as CSARNNYGYTF.

The rearrangement joins TRBV5-1 to TRBJ2-7; possibly TRBD2 for D (6 bases). Germline V CDR1 and CDR2: SGHRS, YFSETQ. There are 15 residues in the CDR3. Trimming took off 4 bases at V and 4 bases at J, with 18 bases between the two ends. The CDR3 loop is CASSPRDASHYEQYF. DNA of the CDR3: TGCGCCAGCAGCCCGCGGGACGCCTCTCATTACGAGCAGTACTTC.

The chain has TRBV28 and TRBJ2-3; TRBD2 might be the D (6 bases). The CDR3 consists of 13 residues. Germline V CDR1 and CDR2: MDHEN, SYDVKM. V was cut by 6 bases and J by 3 bases, with 10 bases left in between. The DNA of the CDR3 is TGTGCCAGCAGGGCGGGATCTACAGATACGCAGTATTTT. Its protein is CASRAGSTDTQYF.

This clone was detected once. CDR3 DNA: TGTGCCAGCTCCCCGACTGCCAATGAGCAGTTCTTC. It yields the protein CASSPTANEQFF. This chain links TRBV18 with TRBJ2-1; unclear D gene. The CDR3 spans 12 residues. In germline, CDR1 is KGHSH, CDR2 LQKENI. The ends were cut back, 6 bases at V and 6 bases at J, with 9 bases in the middle.

V and J are TRBV7-9 and TRBJ1-4; possible D gene TRBD1, 5 bases. V lost 8 bases, J lost 3 bases, and 19 bases lay in between. This CDR3 is 16 amino acids long. Germline CDR1 and CDR2: SEHNR and FQNEAQ (reference sequence). This CDR3 is CASSQRRGAANEKLFF. As DNA, the CDR3 is TGTGCCAGCTCTCAGCGTAGAGGGGCGGCTAATGAAAAACTGTTTTTT.

This rearrangement joins TRBV5-1 to TRBJ1-2; D is ambiguous. CDR3 length: 12 amino acids. The V gene lost 0 bases and the J gene lost 4 bases, with 4 bases spanning the gap. The germline V gene encodes CDR1 SGHRS and CDR2 YFSETQ. CDR3 nucleotides: TGCGCCAGCAGCTTGGCTTCCTATGGCTACACCTTC. This encodes CASSLASYGYTF.

The genes are TRBV7-9 and TRBJ2-1, with D perhaps matching TRBD2 (6 bases). The CDR3 totals 14 residues. V was shortened by 3 bases and J by 8 bases, with 14 bases between the two germline ends. The germline gives CDR1 SEHNR, CDR2 FQNEAQ (reference sequence). This chain's CDR3 is CASSLYPGVHEQFF. CDR3 bases: TGTGCCAGCAGCTTGTATCCGGGAGTCCATGAGCAGTTCTTC. The full variable domain, rest sourced from reference TRBV7-9 and TRBJ2-1, is DTGVSQNPRHKITKRGQNVTFRCDPISEHNRLYWYRQTLGQGPEFLTYFQNEAQLEKSRLLSDRFSAERPKGSFSTLEIQRTEQGDSAMYLCASSLYPGVHEQFFGPGTRLTVL.

This clone was recorded only once. This rearrangement joins TRBV7-2 to TRBJ2-1; possibly TRBD1 for D (5 bases). This CDR3 has 14 residues. Looked up from germline, CDR1 is SGHTA and CDR2 is FQGNSA. V lost 1 base and J lost 5, with 9 bases in between. The CDR3 sequence is CASSLERQHNEQFF. The CDR3 DNA reads TGTGCCAGCAGCTTAGAGAGACAGCACAATGAGCAGTTCTTC.